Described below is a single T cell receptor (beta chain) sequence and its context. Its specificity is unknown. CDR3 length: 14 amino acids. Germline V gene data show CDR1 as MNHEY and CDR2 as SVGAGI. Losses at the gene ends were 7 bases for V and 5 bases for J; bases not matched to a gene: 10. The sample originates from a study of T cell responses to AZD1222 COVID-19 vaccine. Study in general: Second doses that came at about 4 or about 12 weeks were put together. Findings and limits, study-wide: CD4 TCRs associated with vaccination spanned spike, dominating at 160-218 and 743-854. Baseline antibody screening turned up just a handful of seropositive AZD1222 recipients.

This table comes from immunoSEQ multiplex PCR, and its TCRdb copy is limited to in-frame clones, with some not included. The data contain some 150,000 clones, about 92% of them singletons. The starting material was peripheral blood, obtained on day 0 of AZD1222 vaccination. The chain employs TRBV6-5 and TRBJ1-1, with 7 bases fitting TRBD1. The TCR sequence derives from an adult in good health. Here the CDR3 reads CASTLDRLWTEAFF. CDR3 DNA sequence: TGTGCCAGCACCTTGGACAGGTTGTGGACTGAAGCTTTCTTT.